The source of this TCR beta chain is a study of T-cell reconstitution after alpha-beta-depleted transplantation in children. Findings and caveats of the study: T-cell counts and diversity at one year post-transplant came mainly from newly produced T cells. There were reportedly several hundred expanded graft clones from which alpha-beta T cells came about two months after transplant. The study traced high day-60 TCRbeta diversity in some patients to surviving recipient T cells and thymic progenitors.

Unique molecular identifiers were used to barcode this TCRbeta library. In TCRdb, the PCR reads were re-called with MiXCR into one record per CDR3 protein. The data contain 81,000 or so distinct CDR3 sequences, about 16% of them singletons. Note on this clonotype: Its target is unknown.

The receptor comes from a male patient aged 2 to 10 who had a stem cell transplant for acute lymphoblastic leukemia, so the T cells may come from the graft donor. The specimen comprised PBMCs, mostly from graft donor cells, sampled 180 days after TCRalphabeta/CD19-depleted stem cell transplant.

The CDR3: CATTGDGPNTGELFF. The CDR3 DNA reads TGTGCCACCACCGGGGACGGACCCAACACCGGGGAGCTGTTTTTT. This chain connects TRBV15 to TRBJ2-2; D may match TRBD1 or TRBD2 (5 bases each). Germline V gives CDR1 LNHNV, CDR2 YYDKDF (reference sequence). The CDR3 extends over 15 amino acids. The V and J ends lost 7 bases and 2 bases respectively, with 14 bases between them.